This section outlines one T cell receptor beta chain sequence together with its context. The target antigen is unknown. About 110 mL of blood, on average, came from one heparinised draw per donor. CD4+ naive, central memory, regulatory and stem cell-like memory subsets were isolated by sorting on CD45RO/CCR7/CD25/CD127/CD95/CD27. Every isolated RNA sample was fully reverse transcribed, so sequencing captured expressed TCRB transcripts. Some clones are missing from TCRdb's copy, which holds only in-frame ones; the method was immunoSEQ multiplex PCR. The table has more than 110,000 clones, roughly 7.2% seen once. These data belong to a study of beta chain features in type 1 diabetes. Across the whole study: Investigators examined 107,917,701 sorted cells across all samples.

The germline CDR1 and CDR2 sequences are SGDLS and YYNGEE. This CDR3 contains 16 residues. J lost 4 bases, V lost 0 bases, and 7 bases had no gene match. Overall study results and limits: The influence of HLA type on TCRB rearrangement stayed undetermined.

The rearrangement links TRBV9 to TRBJ2-3; TRBD2 aligns across 8 bases. This TCR was recovered from a woman aged 25 to 39 in good health. Sequencing input: central memory CD4+ T cells from blood. In nucleotides, the CDR3 is TGTGCCAGCAGCGTAGAAGTCGGGAGGGCAGCAGATACGCAGTATTTT. It codes for CASSVEVGRAADTQYF.